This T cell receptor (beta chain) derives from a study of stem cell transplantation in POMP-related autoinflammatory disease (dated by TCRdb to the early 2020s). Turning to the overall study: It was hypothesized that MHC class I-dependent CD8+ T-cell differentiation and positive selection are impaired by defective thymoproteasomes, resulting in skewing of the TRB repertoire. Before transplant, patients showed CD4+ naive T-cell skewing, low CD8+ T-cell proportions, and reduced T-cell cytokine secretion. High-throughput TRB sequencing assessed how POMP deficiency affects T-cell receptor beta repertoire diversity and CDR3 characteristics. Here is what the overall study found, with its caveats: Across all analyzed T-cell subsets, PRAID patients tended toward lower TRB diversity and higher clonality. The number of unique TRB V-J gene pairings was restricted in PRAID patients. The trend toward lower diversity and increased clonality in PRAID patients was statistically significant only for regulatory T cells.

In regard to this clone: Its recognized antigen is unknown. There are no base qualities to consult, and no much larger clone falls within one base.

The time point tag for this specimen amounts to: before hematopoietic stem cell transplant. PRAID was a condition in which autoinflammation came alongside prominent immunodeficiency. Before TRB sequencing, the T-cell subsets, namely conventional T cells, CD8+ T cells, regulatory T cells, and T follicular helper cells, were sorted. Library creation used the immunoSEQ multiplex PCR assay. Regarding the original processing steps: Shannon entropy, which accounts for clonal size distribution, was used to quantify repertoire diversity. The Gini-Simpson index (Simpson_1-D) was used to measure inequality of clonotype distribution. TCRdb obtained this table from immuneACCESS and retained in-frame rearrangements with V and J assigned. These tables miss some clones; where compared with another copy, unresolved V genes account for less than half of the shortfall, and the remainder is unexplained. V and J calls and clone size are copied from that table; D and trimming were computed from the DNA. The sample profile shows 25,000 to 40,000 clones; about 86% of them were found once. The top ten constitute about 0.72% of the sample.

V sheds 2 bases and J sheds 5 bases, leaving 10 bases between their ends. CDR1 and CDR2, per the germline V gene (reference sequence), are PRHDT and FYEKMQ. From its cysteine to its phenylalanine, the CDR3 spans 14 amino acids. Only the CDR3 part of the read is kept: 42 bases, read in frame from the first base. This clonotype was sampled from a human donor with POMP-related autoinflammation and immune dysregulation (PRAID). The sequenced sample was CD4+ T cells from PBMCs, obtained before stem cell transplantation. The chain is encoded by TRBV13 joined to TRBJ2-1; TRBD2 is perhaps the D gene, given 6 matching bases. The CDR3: CASSLRRGDNEQFF. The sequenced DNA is TGTGCCAGCAGCTTAAGGAGGGGAGACAATGAGCAGTTCTTC.